Below, one T cell receptor beta chain is given with its context. The target antigen is unknown. The source material, RNA transcripts, was used to amplify TCR beta CDR3 regions. HTBI primers were the set used in a first-round RT-PCR of the TCR CDR3. In TCRdb, the multiplex PCR reads were re-called with MiXCR into one record per CDR3 protein. Among about 380,000 distinct CDR3 sequences listed, approximately 15% were seen once. This record comes from a study of T cells in Graves' hyperthyroidism and ophthalmopathy. Background on the study: Prior to any treatment, at the point of initial diagnosis, peripheral blood was collected.

There are 15 residues in the CDR3. Germline V gives CDR1 LNHDA, CDR2 SQIVND (reference sequence). V lost 5 bases and J lost 0; bases outside the gene matches: 1. Overall study results and limits: Researchers report that a 13 V-J model separated ophthalmopathy from stable hyperthyroidism.

The sequenced sample consisted of blood. The chain couples TRBV19 to TRBJ2-1; 10 nucleotides match TRBD1. The receptor's source is an older woman with Graves' hyperthyroidism. CDR3 DNA sequence: TGTGCCAGTAGTGGACAGGGGGACTCCTACAATGAGCAGTTCTTC. The encoded protein is CASSGQGDSYNEQFF.